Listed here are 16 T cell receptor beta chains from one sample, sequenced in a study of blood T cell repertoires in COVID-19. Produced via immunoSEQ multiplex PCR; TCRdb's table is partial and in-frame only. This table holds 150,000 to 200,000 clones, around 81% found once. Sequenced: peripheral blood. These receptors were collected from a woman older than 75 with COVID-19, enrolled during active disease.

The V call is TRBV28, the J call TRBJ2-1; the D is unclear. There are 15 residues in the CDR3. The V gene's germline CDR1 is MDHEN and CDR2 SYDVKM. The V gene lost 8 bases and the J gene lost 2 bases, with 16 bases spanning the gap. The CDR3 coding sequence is TGTGCCAGCCGCGTCTATGGGCGCCCCTACAATGAGCAGTTCTTC. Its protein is CASRVYGRPYNEQFF.

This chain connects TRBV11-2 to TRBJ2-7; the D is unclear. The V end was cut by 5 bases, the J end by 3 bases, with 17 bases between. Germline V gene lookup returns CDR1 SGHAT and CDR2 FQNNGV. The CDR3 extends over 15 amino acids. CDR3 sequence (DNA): TGTGCCAGCAGCCCTTGGGTAGCAGACGTCTACGAGCAGTACTTC. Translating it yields CASSPWVADVYEQYF.

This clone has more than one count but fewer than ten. The CDR3 loop reads CASSQEEYYEQYF. The CDR3 bases are TGTGCCAGCAGCCAAGAGGAGTACTACGAGCAGTACTTC. The genes are TRBV16 and TRBJ2-7; no firm D call. The CDR3 sequence is 13 residues long. Germline CDR1 and CDR2: KGHSY and FQNENV. Deletions cut 2 bases from V and 3 bases from J, with 8 bases between.

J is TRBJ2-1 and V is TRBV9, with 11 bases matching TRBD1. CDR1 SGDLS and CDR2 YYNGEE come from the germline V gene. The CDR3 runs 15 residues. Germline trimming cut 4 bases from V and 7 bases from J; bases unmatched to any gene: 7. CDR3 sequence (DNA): TGTGCCAGCAGCCGAGGACAGGGGGCACGTAATGAGCAGTTCTTC. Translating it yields CASSRGQGARNEQFF.

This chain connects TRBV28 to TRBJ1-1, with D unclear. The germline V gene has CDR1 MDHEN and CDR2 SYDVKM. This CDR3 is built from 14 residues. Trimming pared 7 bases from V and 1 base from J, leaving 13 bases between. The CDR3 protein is CASTFTGTNTEAFF. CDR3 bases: TGTGCCAGCACCTTTACGGGTACGAACACTGAAGCTTTCTTT.

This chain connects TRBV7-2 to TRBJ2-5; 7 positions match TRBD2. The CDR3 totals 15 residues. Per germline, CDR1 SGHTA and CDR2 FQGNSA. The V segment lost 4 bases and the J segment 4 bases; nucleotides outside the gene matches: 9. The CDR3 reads CASSSLGRETETQYF. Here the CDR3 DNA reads TGTGCCAGCAGCTCCTTGGGGCGGGAGACAGAGACCCAGTACTTC.

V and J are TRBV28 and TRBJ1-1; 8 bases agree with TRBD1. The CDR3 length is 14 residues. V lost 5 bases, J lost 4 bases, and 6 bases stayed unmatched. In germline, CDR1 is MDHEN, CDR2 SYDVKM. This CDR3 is CASSVRGLGTEAFF. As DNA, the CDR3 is TGTGCCAGCAGTGTCAGGGGGCTGGGCACTGAAGCTTTCTTT. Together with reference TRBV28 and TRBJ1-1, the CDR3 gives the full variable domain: DVKVTQSSRYLVKRTGEKVFLECVQDMDHENMFWYRQDPGLGLRLIYFSYDVKMKEKGDIPEGYSVSREKKERFSLILESASTNQTSMYLCASSVRGLGTEAFFGQGTRLTVV.

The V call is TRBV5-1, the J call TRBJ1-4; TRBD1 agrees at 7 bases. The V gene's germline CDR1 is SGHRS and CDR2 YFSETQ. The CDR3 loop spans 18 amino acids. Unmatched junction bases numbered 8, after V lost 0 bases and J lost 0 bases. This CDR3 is CASSLVPPGGSTNEKLFF. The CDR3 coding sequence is TGCGCCAGCAGCTTGGTCCCTCCAGGGGGGTCAACTAATGAAAAACTGTTTTTT.

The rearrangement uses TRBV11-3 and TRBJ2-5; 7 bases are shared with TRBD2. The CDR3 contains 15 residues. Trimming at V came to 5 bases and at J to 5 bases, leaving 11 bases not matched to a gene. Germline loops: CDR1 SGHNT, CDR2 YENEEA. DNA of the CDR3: TGTGCCAGCAGCGACGGGGGGAGGGCAATGGAGACCCAGTACTTC. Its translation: CASSDGGRAMETQYF. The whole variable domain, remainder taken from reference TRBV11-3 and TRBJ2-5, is EAGVVQSPRYKIIEKKQPVAFWCNPISGHNTLYWYLQNLGQGPELLIRYENEEAVDDSQLPKDRFSAERLKGVDSTLKIQPAELGDSAVYLCASSDGGRAMETQYFGPGTRLLVL.

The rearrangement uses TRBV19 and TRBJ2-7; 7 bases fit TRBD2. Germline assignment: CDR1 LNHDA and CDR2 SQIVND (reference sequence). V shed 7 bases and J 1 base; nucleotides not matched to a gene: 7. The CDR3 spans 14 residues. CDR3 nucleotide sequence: TGTGCCAGTACTTTTTCAGCGGGGTCCTACGAGCAGTACTTC. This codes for CASTFSAGSYEQYF.

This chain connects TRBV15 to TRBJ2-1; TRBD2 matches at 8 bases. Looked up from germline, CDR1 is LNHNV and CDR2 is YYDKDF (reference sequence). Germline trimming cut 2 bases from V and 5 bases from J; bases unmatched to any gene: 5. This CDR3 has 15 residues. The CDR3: CATSRPGLEDNEQFF. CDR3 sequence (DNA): TGTGCCACCAGCAGACCGGGACTAGAGGACAATGAGCAGTTCTTC.

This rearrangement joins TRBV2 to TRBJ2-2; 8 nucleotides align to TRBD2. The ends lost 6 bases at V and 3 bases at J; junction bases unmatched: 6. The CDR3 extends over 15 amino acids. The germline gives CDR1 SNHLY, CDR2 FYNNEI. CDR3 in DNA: TGTGCCAGCAGGAGAGAACTAGCGGACACCGGGGAGCTGTTTTTT. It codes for CASRRELADTGELFF.

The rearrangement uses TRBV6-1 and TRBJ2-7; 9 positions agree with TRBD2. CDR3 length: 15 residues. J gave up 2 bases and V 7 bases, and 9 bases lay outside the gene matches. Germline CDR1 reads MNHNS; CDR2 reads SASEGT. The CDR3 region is CASKRGGRGTYEQYF. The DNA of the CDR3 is TGTGCCAGCAAAAGGGGCGGGAGGGGGACCTACGAGCAGTACTTC.

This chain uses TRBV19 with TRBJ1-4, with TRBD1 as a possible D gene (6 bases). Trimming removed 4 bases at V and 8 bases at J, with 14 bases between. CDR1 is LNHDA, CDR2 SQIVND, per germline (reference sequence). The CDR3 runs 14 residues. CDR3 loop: CASSRTGSGEKLFF. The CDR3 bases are TGTGCCAGTAGTAGAACAGGGAGTGGCGAAAAACTGTTTTTT.

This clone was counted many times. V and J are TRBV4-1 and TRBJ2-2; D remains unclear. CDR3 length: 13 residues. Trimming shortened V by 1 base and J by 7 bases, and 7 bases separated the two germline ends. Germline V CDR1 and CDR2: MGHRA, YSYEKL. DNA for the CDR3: TGCGCCAGCAGCCAAGCGATAGTCGGGGAGCTGTTTTTT. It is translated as CASSQAIVGELFF.

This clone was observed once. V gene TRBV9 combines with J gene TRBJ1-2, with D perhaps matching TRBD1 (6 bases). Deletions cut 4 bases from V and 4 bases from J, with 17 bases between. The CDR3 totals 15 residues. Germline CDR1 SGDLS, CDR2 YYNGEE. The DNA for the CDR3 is TGTGCCAGCAGCCCATGGGGAGGGGGGATCTATGGCTACACCTTC. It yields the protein CASSPWGGGIYGYTF.